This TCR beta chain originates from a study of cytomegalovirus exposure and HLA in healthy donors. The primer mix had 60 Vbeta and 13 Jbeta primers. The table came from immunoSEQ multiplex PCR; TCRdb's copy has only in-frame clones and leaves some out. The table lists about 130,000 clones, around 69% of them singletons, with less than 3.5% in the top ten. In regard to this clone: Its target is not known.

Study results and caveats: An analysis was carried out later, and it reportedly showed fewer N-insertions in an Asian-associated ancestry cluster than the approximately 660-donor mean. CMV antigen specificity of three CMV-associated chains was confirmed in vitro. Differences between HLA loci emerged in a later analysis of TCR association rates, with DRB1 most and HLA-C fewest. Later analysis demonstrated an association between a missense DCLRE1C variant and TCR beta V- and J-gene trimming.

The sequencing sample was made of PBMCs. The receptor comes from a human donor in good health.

CDR3 in DNA: TGTGCCAGCAGTTACTCGAAATATCGGGATCAAGAGACCCAGTACTTC. It codes for CASSYSKYRDQETQYF. V usage is TRBV6-5 and J usage is TRBJ2-5, with D possibly being TRBD2 (5 bases). Trimming cost V 0 bases and J 2 bases, with 13 bases left between them. The V gene's germline CDR1 is MNHEY and CDR2 SVGAGI. The CDR3 has 16 residues.